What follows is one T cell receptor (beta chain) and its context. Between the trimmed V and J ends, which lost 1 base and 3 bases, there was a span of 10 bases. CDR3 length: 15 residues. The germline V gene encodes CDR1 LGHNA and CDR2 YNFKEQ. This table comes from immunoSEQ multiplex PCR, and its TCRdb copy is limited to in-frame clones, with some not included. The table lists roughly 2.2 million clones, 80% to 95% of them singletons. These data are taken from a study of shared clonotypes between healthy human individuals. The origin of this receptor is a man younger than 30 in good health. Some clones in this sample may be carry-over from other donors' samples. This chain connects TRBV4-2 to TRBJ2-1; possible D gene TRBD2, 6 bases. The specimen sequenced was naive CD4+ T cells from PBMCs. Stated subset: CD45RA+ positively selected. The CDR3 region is CASSQALSGYNEQFF. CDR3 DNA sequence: TGTGCCAGCAGCCAAGCCCTTAGCGGCTACAATGAGCAGTTCTTC.